This T cell receptor beta chain was sequenced in a study of sequential checkpoint blockade in melanoma. Stated treatment: randomized to nivolumab then ipilimumab (arm A) or the reverse (arm B). V lost 0 bases, J lost 8 bases, and 11 bases lay in between. The CDR3 is 14 amino acids. The V gene's germline CDR1 is MGHRA and CDR2 YSYEKL. Assay: immunoSEQ multiplex PCR; the TCRdb copy retains only in-frame clones and omits some. The table lists roughly 12,000 clones, over 60% of them singletons, with under 13% in the top ten. This clonotype originated in a human donor with melanoma. The chain has TRBV4-1 and TRBJ2-1; no definite D call. The sequenced sample was CD8+ T cells sorted from blood (inferred from file names), obtained from a patient given nivolumab and ipilimumab in sequence. Here the CDR3 reads CASSQDPLGDEQFF. CDR3 DNA sequence: TGCGCCAGCAGCCAAGATCCGCTGGGCGATGAGCAGTTCTTC.